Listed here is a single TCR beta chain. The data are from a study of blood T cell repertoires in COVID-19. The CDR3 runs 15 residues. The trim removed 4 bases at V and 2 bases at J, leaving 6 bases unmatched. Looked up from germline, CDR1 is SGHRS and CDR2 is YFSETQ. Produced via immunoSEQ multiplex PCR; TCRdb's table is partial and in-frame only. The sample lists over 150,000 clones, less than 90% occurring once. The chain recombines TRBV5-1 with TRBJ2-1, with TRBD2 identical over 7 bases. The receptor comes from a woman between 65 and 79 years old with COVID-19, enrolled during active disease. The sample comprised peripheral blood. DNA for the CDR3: TGCGCCAGCAGCGCCGGGGCGGGAGCCTACAATGAGCAGTTCTTC. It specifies CASSAGAGAYNEQFF.